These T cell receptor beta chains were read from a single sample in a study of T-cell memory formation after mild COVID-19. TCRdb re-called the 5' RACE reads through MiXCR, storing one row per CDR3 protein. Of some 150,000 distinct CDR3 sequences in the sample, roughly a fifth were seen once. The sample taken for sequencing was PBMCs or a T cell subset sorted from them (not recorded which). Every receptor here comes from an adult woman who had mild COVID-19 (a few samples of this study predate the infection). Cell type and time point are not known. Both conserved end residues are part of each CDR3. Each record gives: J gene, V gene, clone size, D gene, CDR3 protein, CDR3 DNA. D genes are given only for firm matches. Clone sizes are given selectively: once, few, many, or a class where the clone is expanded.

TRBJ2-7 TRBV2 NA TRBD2 CASSGASGPYEQYF TGTGCCAGCAGTGGGGCTAGCGGACCCTACGAGCAGTACTTC
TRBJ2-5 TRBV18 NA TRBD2 CASSPLPGGTQETQYF TGTGCCAGCTCACCATTGCCCGGGGGGACCCAAGAGACCCAGTACTTC
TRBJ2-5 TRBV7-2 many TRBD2 CASSSPGGTVQGGTETQYF TGTGCCAGCAGCTCACCGGGGGGTACAGTGCAGGGAGGAACAGAGACCCAGTACTTC
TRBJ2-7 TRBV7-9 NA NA CASSLGGTGGLSYEQYF TGTGCCAGCAGCTTAGGGGGGACCGGGGGTTTGTCCTACGAGCAGTACTTC
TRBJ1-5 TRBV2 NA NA CASSERRGPNQPQHF TGTGCCAGCAGTGAACGCAGGGGCCCCAATCAGCCCCAGCATTTT
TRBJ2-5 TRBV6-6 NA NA CASSSSRGSQYF TGTGCCAGCAGTTCTAGCCGCGGGTCCCAGTACTTC
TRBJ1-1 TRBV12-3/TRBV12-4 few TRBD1 CASVEGAQAFF TGTGCCAGCGTTGAGGGGGCCCAAGCTTTCTTT
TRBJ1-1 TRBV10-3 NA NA CATNGGASEAFF TGTGCCACTAATGGGGGCGCTTCTGAAGCTTTCTTT
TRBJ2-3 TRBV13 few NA CASSPDLTGTDTQYF TGTGCCAGCAGCCCGGACTTAACGGGGACAGATACGCAGTATTTT
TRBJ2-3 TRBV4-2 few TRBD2 CASSHPSTVAGGPVDTQYF TGTGCCAGCAGCCATCCCTCCACCGTGGCGGGGGGGCCGGTAGATACGCAGTATTTT
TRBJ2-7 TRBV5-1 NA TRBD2 CASTFLAGGQEQYF TGCGCCAGCACGTTCCTAGCGGGAGGGCAGGAGCAGTACTTC